This T cell receptor (beta chain) originates from a study of identical twins. Study conclusions and caveats: The models systematically underestimated how much out-of-frame TCR alpha was shared in monozygotic twins.

Looked up from germline, CDR1 is SGHRS and CDR2 is YFSETQ. The CDR3 is 14 residues long. V was trimmed by 4 bases and J by 5 bases, leaving 14 bases between them. Only healthy Caucasians were enrolled as donors. A single record per CDR3 protein comes from TCRdb applying MiXCR to the 5' RACE reads. The table records roughly 710,000 distinct CDR3 sequences, 6.1% of them present only once. The table lists this clonotype with a few counts. Its antigen is unidentified. V and J are TRBV5-1 and TRBJ2-3; weak D call: TRBD1 (6 bases). The TCR comes from a man younger than 35 in good health. The sample taken for sequencing was naive T cells sorted from blood. Here the CDR3 reads CASSPGTTQDTQYF. The CDR3 bases are TGCGCCAGCAGCCCGGGGACAACTCAAGATACGCAGTATTTT.